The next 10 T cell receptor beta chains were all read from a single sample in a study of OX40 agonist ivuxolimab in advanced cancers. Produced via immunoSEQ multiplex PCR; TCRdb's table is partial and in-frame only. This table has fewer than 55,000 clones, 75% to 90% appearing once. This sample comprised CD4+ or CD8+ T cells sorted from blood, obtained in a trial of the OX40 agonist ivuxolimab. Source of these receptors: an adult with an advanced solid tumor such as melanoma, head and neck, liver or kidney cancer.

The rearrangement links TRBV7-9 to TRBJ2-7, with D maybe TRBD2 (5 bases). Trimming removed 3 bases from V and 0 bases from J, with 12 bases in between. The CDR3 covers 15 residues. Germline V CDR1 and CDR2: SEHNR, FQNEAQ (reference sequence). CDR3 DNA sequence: TGTGCCAGCAGCTTTTCGGGGAGTAACTCCTACGAGCAGTACTTC. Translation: CASSFSGSNSYEQYF.

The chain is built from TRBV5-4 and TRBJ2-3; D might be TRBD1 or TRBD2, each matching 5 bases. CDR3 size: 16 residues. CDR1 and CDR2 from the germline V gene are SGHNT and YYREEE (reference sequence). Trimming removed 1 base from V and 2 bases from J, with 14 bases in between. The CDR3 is CASSLTGRGVTDTQYF. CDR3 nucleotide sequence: TGTGCCAGCAGCTTGACTGGTCGAGGGGTCACAGATACGCAGTATTTT.

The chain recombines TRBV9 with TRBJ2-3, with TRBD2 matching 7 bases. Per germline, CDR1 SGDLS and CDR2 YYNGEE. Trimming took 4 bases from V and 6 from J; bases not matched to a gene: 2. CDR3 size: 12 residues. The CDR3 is CASSQLADTQYF. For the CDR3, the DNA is TGTGCCAGCAGCCAACTAGCGGATACGCAGTATTTT.

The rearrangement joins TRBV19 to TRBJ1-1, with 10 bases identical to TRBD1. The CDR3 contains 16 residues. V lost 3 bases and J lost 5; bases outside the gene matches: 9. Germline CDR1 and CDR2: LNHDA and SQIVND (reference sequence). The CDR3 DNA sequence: TGTGCCAGTAGTATTCCGGGACAGGGGAGGAAGACTGAAGCTTTCTTT. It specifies CASSIPGQGRKTEAFF.

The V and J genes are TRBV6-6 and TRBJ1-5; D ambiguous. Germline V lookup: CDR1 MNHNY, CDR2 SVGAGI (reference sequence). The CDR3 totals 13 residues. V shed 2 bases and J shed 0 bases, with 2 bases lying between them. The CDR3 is CASSYDSNQPQHF. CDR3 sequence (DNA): TGTGCCAGCAGTTACGATAGCAATCAGCCCCAGCATTTT.

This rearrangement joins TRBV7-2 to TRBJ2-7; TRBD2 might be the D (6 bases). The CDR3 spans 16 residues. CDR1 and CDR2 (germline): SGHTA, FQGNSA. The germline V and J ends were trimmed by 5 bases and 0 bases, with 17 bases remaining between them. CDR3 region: CASSPRSGYLSYEQYF. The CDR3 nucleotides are TGTGCCAGCAGCCCCCGTAGCGGATACCTCTCCTACGAGCAGTACTTC.

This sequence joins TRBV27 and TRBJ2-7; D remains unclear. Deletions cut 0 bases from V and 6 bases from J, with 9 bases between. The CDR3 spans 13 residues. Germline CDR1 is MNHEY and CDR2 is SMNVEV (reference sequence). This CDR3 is CASSLSSWGEQYF. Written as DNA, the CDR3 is TGTGCCAGCAGTTTATCCAGCTGGGGCGAGCAGTACTTC.

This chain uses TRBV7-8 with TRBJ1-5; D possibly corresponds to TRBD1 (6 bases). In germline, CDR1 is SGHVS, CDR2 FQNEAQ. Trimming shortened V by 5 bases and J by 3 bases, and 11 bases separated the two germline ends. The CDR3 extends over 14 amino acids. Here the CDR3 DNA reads TGTGCCAGCAGCCCGGGGGCAGTCAATCAGCCCCAGCATTTT. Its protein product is CASSPGAVNQPQHF.

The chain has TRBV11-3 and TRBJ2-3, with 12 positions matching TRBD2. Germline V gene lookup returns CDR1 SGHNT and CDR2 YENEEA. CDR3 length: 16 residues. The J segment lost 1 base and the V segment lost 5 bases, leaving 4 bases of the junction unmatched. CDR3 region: CASSTRTSGGTDTQYF. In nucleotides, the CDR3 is TGTGCCAGCAGCACCAGGACTAGCGGGGGCACAGATACGCAGTATTTT. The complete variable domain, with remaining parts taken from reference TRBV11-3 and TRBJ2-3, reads EAGVVQSPRYKIIEKKQPVAFWCNPISGHNTLYWYLQNLGQGPELLIRYENEEAVDDSQLPKDRFSAERLKGVDSTLKIQPAELGDSAVYLCASSTRTSGGTDTQYFGPGTRLTVL.

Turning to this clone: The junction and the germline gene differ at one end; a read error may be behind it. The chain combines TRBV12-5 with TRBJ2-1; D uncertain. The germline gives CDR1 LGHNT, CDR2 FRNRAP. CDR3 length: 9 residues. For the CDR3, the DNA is TGTGCTAGTGGTTTGCCGTCCCTCTTC. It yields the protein CASGLPSLF.